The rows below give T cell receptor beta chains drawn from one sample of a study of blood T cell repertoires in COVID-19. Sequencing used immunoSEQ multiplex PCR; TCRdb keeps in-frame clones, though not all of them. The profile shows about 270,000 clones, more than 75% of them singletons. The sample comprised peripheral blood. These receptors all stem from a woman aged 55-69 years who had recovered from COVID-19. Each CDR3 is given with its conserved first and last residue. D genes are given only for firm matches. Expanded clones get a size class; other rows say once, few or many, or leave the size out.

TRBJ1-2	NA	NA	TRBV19	CASTPWDRGAGGYTF	TGTGCCAGTACCCCATGGGACCGGGGGGCTGGAGGCTACACCTTC
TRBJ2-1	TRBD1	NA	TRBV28	CASSFWDRGYNEQFF	TGTGCCAGCAGTTTTTGGGACAGGGGATACAATGAGCAGTTCTTC
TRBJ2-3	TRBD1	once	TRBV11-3	CASSQGQGIFTDTQYF	TGTGCCAGCAGCCAGGGACAGGGGATATTCACAGATACGCAGTATTTT
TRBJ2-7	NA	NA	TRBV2	CASSRMGGGEQYF	TGTGCCAGCAGTCGAATGGGGGGAGGCGAGCAGTACTTC
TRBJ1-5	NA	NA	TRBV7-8	CASSPDNYQPQHF	TGTGCCAGCAGCCCCGACAACTATCAGCCCCAGCATTTT
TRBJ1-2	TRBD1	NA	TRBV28	CASKTQGDWDYTF	TGTGCCAGCAAAACACAGGGGGATTGGGACTACACCTTC
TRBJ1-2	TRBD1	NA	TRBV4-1	CASSQSGQVYGYTF	TGCGCCAGCAGCCAATCGGGACAGGTCTATGGCTACACCTTC
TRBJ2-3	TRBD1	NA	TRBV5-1	CASSLGTVVDTQYF	TGCGCCAGCAGCCTCGGGACAGTGGTAGATACGCAGTATTTT
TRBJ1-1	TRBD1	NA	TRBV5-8	CASSLGGQGPTEAFF	TGTGCCAGCAGCTTGGGAGGACAGGGTCCCACTGAAGCTTTCTTT
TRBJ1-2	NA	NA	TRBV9	CASTPLGQFYGYTF	TGTGCCAGCACCCCATTGGGCCAATTCTATGGCTACACCTTC
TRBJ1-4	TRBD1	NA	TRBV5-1	CASSFMTGGGEKLFF	TGCGCCAGCAGCTTTATGACAGGGGGCGGAGAAAAACTGTTTTTT
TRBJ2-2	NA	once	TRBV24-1	CATSPDRTAYTGELFF	TGTGCCACCTCCCCCGACCGGACAGCCTACACCGGGGAGCTGTTTTTT
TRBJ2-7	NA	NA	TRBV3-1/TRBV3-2	CASSLNRDSKKQQYF	TGTGCCAGCAGCCTTAACCGGGACTCGAAGAAGCAGCAGTACTTC
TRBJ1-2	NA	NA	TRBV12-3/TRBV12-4	CASSLGQLYGYTF	TGTGCCAGCAGTTTAGGACAGCTCTATGGCTACACCTTC
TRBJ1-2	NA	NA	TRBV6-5	CASTSIGGGYGYTF	TGTGCCAGCACCTCCATTGGGGGGGGCTATGGCTACACCTTC
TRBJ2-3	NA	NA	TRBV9	CASSAGGRGTDTQYF	TGTGCCAGCAGCGCCGGGGGTAGGGGCACAGATACGCAGTATTTT
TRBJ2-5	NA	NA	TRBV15	CATSRDPLAAPQAQYF	TGTGCCACCAGCAGAGACCCGCTAGCCGCCCCCCAGGCCCAGTACTTC
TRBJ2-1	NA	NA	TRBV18	CASSPSVYNEQFF	TGTGCCAGCTCCCCATCCGTGTACAATGAGCAGTTCTTC
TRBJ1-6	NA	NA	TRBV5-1	CASSLAGARNSSPLHF	TGCGCCAGCAGCTTGGCAGGGGCGAGGAACAGTTCACCCCTCCACTTT
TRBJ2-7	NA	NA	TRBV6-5	CASSSIQGGFYEQYF	TGTGCCAGCAGCTCCATCCAGGGGGGATTCTACGAGCAGTACTTC
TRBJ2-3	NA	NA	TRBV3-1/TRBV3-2	CASSLRFGAVSTDTQYF	TGTGCCAGCAGCCTTCGATTTGGAGCAGTAAGCACAGATACGCAGTATTTT
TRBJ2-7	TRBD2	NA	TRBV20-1	CGGGTSYEQYF	TGCGGGGGAGGGACCTCCTACGAGCAGTACTTC
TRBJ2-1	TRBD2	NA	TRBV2	CASSRLAGGEDEQFF	TGTGCCAGCAGCCGACTAGCGGGGGGCGAAGATGAGCAGTTCTTC
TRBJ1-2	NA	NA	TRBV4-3	CASSQDGQAGTF	TGCGCCAGCAGCCAAGATGGGCAGGCTGGCACCTTC
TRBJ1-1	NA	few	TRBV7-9	CASSFLGGGAEAFF	TGTGCCAGCAGCTTCCTGGGCGGGGGGGCTGAAGCTTTCTTT
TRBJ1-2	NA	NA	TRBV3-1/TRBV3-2	CASSSEANYGYTF	TGTGCCAGCAGTTCAGAAGCTAACTATGGCTACACCTTC
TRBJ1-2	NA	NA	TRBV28	CASSFGGTSNYGYTF	TGTGCCAGCAGTTTCGGGGGGACCTCTAACTATGGCTACACCTTC
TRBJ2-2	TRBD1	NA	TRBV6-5	CASTGTENTGELFF	TGTGCCAGTACCGGGACAGAAAACACCGGGGAGCTGTTTTTT
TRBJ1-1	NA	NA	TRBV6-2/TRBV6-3	CASSFTSEAFF	TGTGCCAGCAGTTTCACATCTGAAGCTTTCTTT
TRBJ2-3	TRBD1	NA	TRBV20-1	CSASRGQGLDTQYF	TGCAGTGCTAGTCGGGGACAGGGGTTGGATACGCAGTATTTT